The T cell receptor (beta chain) described here comes from a study of siplizumab effects on memory and regulatory T cells. TCRdb's table, derived via immunoSEQ multiplex PCR, lists solely in-frame clones and lacks some. The sample consists of tens of thousands of clones, around 94% of them appearing once. Study-level points and caveats: Memory T cells appeared less diverse than naive cells, which seemed to contribute substantially to alloresponse. The study did not confirm that proliferating Tregs from siplizumab cultures were suppressive. Controls showed an average of approximately 28% Treg-derived mappable alloreactive CD4+ clones, while siplizumab showed about 69%. Siplizumab produced a significant reduction in alloreactive sequences that were traceable to unstimulated CD4+ memory cells.

For this clone: Its antigen is undetermined.

Germline assignment: CDR1 LGHNA and CDR2 YSLEER. This CDR3 is built from 15 residues. V was clipped by 3 bases and J by 0 bases, with 11 bases between them. The sample consisted of non-Treg CD4+ T cells sorted from blood. V and J are TRBV4-3 and TRBJ1-2; D uncertain. This receptor was obtained from a human donor in good health. The CDR3 DNA reads as TGCGCCAGCAGCCACGACGGACGGGCTAACTATGGCTACACCTTC. Translation: CASSHDGRANYGYTF.